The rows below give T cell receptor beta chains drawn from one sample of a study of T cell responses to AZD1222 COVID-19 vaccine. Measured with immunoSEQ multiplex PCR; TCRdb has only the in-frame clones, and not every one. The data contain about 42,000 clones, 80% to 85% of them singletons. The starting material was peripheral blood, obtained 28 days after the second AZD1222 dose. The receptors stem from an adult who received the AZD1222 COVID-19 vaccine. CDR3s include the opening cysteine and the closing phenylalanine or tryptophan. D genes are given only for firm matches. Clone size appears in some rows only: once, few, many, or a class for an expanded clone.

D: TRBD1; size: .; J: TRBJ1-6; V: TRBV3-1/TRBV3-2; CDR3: CASSRGRAGGNSPLHF; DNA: TGTGCCAGCAGCCGCGGCCGGGCAGGGGGGAATTCACCCCTCCACTTT
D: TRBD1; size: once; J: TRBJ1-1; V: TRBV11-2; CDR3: CASSLTLGTGDTEAFF; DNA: TGTGCCAGCAGCTTAACCCTAGGGACAGGGGACACTGAAGCTTTCTTT
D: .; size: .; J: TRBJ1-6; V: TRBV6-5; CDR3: CASIRQGNSPLHF; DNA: TGTGCCAGCATCCGGCAGGGGAATTCACCCCTCCACTTT
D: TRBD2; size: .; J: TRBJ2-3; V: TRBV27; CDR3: CASSLTSGGSDTQYF; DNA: TGTGCCAGCAGTTTGACTAGCGGGGGGTCAGATACGCAGTATTTT
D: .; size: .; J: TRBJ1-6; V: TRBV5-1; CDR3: CASSREARVSYNSPLHF; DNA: TGCGCCAGCAGCCGGGAGGCCAGGGTCTCCTATAATTCACCCCTCCACTTT
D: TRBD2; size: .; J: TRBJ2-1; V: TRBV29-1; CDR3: CSGTGLSHYNEQFF; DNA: TGCAGCGGTACGGGACTATCACACTACAATGAGCAGTTCTTC
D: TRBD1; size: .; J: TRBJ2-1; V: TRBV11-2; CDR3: CASSFRTGRNEQFF; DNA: TGTGCCAGCAGCTTCCGGACAGGGCGGAATGAGCAGTTCTTC
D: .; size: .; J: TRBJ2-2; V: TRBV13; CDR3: CASSFSGAGNGELFF; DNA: TGTGCCAGCAGCTTCTCCGGGGCGGGAAACGGGGAGCTGTTTTTT
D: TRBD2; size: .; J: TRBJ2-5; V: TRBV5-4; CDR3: CASSGRGETQYF; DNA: TGTGCCAGCAGCGGGAGGGGAGAGACCCAGTACTTC
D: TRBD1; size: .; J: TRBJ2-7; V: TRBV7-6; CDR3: CASSLLAVGGQGSFGYEQYF; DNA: TGTGCCAGCAGCTTATTGGCTGTAGGGGGACAGGGAAGCTTTGGCTACGAGCAGTACTTC
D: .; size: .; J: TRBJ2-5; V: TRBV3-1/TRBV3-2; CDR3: CASRPVGQETQYF; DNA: TGTGCCAGCAGGCCCGTGGGCCAAGAGACCCAGTACTTC
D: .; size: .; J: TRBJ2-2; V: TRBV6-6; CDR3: CASSYFSAGDTGELFF; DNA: TGTGCCAGCAGTTACTTCTCCGCTGGGGACACCGGGGAGCTGTTTTTT
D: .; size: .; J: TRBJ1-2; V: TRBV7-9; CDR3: CASSLRSGAGDYGYTF; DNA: TGTGCCAGCAGCTTAAGATCGGGTGCCGGGGACTATGGCTACACCTTC
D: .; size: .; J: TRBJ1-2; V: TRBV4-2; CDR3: CASSQEDAGLYGYTF; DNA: TGTGCCAGCAGCCAAGAAGACGCAGGGCTCTATGGCTACACCTTC
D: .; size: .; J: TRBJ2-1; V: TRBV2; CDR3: CATVPQDSLTDEQFF; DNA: TGTGCCACCGTCCCTCAGGACAGTCTCACCGATGAGCAGTTCTTC
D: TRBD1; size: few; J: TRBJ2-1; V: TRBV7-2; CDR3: CASSLIRGQGSNEQFF; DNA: TGTGCCAGCAGCTTGATAAGGGGACAGGGATCTAATGAGCAGTTCTTC
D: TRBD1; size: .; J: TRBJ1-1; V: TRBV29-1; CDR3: CSGKDRERLTEAFF; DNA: TGCAGCGGGAAGGACAGGGAGAGACTCACTGAAGCTTTCTTT
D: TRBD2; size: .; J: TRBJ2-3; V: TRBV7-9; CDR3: CASSRGDHTDTQYF; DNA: TGTGCCAGCAGCCGGGGGGACCACACAGATACGCAGTATTTT
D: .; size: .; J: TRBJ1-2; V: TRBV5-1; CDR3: CASSLLPAATYGYTF; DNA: TGCGCCAGCAGCTTGCTCCCCGCAGCTACCTACGGCTACACCTTC